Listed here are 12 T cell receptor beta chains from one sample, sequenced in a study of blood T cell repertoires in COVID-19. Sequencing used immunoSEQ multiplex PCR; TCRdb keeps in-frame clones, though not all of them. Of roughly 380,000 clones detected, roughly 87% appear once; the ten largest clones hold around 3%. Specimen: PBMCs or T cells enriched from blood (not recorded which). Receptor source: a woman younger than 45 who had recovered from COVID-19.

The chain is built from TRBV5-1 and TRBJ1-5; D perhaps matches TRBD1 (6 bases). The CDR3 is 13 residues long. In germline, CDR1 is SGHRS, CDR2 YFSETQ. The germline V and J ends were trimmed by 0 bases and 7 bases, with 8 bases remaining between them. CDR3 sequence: CASSLAGEQPQHF. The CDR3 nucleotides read TGCGCCAGCAGCTTGGCAGGGGAACAGCCCCAGCATTTT.

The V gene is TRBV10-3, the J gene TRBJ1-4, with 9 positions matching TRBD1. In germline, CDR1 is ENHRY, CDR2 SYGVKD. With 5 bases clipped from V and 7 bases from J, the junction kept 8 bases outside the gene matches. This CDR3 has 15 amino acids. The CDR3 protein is CAISTPGQGAEKLFF. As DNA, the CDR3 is TGTGCCATCAGTACCCCGGGACAGGGTGCTGAAAAACTGTTTTTT.

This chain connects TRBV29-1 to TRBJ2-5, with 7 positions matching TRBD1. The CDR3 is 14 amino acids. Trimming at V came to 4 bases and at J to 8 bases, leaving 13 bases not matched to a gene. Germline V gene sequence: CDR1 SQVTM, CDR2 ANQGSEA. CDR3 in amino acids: CSVGRGLGQITQYF. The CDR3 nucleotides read TGCAGCGTTGGTAGGGGGCTGGGTCAGATCACCCAGTACTTC.

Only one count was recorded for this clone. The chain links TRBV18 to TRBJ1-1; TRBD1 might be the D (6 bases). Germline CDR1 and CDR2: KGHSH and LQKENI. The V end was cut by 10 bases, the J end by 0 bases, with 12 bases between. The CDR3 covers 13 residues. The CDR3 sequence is CATWGQMNTEAFF. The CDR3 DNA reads TGTGCCACCTGGGGGCAGATGAACACTGAAGCTTTCTTT.

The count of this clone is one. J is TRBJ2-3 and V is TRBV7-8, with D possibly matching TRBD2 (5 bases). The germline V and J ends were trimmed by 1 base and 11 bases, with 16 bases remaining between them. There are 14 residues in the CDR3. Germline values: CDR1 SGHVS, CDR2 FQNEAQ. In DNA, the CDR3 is TGTGCCAGCAGCTTAGGTTTAAGGGCCGAGGGGCAGTATTTT. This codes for CASSLGLRAEGQYF.

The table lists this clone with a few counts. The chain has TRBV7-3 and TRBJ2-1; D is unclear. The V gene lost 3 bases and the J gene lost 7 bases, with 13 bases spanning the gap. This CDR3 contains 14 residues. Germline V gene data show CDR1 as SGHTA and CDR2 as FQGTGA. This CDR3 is CASSLEQTDNEQFF. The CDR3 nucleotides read TGTGCCAGCAGCTTGGAGCAGACCGATAATGAGCAGTTCTTC.

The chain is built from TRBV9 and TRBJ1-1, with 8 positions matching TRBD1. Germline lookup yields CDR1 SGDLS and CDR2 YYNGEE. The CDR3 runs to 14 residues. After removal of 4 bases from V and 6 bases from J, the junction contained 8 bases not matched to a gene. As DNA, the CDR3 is TGTGCCAGCAGCACTAGGACAGGGTTATCTGAAGCTTTCTTT. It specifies CASSTRTGLSEAFF. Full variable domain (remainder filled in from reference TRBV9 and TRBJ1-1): DSGVTQTPKHLITATGQRVTLRCSPRSGDLSVYWYQQSLDQGLQFLIQYYNGEERAKGNILERFSAQQFPDLHSELNLSSLELGDSALYFCASSTRTGLSEAFFGQGTRLTVV.

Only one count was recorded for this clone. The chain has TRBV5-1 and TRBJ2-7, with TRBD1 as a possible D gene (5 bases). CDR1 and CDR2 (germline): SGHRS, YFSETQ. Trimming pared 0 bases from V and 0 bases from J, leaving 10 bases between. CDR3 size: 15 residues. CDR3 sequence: CASSLGQTSSYEQYF. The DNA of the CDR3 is TGCGCCAGCAGCTTGGGACAGACGAGCTCCTACGAGCAGTACTTC.

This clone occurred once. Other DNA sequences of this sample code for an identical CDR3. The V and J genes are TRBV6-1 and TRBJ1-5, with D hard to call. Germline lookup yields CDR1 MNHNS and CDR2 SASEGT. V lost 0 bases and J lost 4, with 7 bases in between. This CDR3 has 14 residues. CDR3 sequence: CASSEAGGNQPQHF. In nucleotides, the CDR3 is TGTGCCAGCAGTGAAGCGGGAGGAAATCAGCCCCAGCATTTT.

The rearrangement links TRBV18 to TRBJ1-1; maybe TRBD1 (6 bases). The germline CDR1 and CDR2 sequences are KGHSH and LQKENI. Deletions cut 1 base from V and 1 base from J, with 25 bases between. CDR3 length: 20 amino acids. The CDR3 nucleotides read TGTGCCAGCTCACCACGGCTGGGGTTGGCGACAGGCGACGGGAACACTGAAGCTTTCTTT. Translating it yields CASSPRLGLATGDGNTEAFF.

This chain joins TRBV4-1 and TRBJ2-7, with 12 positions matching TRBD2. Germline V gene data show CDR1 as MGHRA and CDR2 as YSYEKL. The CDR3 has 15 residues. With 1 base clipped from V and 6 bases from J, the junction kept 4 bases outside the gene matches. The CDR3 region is CASSQATSGRSEQYF. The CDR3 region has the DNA TGCGCCAGCAGCCAAGCAACTAGCGGGAGGAGCGAGCAGTACTTC.

The CDR3 nucleotides are TGTGCCAGCCGAGGGTTAGGCTCTGGAAACACCATATATTTT. The encoded protein is CASRGLGSGNTIYF. V usage is TRBV6-6 and J usage is TRBJ1-3, with no clear D. CDR3 length equals 14 residues. Germline CDR1 is MNHNY and CDR2 is SVGAGI (reference sequence). V lost 8 bases to trimming and J lost 0 bases, with 11 bases between them.